This note documents a single T cell receptor (beta chain) sequence. Its cognate antigen is unknown. Germline V gene sequence: CDR1 MNHEY, CDR2 SVGAGI. V was clipped by 5 bases and J by 0 bases, with 14 bases between them. This CDR3 is built from 15 residues. Next came a second PCR, run for 7 to 11 cycles, which used a sample-barcoded 5' primer along with a J-beta primer mix. In TCRdb, the 5' RACE reads were re-called with MiXCR into one record per CDR3 protein. This table has under 2 million distinct CDR3 sequences, roughly 30% appearing once. These data come from a study of blood T cells in healthy people across ages. Study-level results: Older age went with lower TCR beta diversity per million T cells, in a roughly linear way.

This TCR came from a woman aged 25 to 39 in good health. Sequencing was done on a sample of blood. The V call is TRBV6-5, the J call TRBJ2-7; D perhaps matches TRBD2 (7 bases). CDR3 DNA: TGTGCCAGCAGTCCCGGAGGGGGGGCCTCCTACGAGCAGTACTTC. Protein sequence: CASSPGGGASYEQYF.